This T cell receptor beta chain comes out of a study of OX40 agonist ivuxolimab in advanced cancers. Study overall: The patients' treatment was ivuxolimab, an agonistic anti-OX40 (CD134) antibody. Each patient was given ivuxolimab into a vein every 2 weeks, at 0.01 to 10 mg/kg. Study results and caveats: Partial responders at 0.1-3.0 mg/kg had among the lowest clonal expansion. Antigen specificity was not determined for the expanded peripheral T cells.

Some clones are missing from TCRdb's copy, which holds only in-frame ones; the method was immunoSEQ multiplex PCR. The sample holds some 84,000 clones; about 91% are singletons and the top ten take under 0.25%. J gave up 0 bases and V 0 bases, and 5 bases lay outside the gene matches. Germline values: CDR1 SGHKS, CDR2 YYEKEE (reference sequence). The CDR3 length is 17 residues. This clone came up a few times. Its antigen is as yet unknown. The chain links TRBV5-5 to TRBJ2-5, with 10 positions matching TRBD2. The starting material was CD4+ or CD8+ T cells sorted from blood, obtained in a trial of the OX40 agonist ivuxolimab. The sequence was collected from an adult with an advanced solid tumor such as melanoma, head and neck, liver or kidney cancer. The CDR3 protein is CASSLELAGIHQETQYF. The CDR3 nucleotides read TGTGCCAGCAGCTTGGAACTAGCGGGAATCCACCAAGAGACCCAGTACTTC.